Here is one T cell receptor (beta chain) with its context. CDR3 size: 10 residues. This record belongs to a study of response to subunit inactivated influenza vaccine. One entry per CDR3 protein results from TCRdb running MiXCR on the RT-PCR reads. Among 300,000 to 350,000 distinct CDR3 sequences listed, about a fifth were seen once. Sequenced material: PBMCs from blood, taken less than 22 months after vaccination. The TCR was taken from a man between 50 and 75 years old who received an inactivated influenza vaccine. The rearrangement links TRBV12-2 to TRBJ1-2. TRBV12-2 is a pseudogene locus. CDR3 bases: TGTGCAAGTCCTAACTATGGCTACACCTTC. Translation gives CASPNYGYTF.